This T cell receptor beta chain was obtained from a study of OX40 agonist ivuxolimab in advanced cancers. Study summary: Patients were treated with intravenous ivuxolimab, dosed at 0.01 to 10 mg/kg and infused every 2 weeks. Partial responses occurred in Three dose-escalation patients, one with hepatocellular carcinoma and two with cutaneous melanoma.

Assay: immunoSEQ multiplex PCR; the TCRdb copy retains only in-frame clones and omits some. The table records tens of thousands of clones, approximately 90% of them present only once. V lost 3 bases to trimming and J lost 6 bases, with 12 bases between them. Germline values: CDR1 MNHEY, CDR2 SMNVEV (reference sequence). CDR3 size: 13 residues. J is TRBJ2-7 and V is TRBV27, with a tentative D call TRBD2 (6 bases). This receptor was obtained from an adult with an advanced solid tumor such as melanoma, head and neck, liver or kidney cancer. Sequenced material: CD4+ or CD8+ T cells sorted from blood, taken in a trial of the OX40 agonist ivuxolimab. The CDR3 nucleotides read TGTGCCAGCAGTTTTTCGACTAGTTTCGAGCAGTACTTC. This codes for CASSFSTSFEQYF.